A single sample is the source of the 22 T cell receptor beta chains below, sequenced in a study of T cell responses to AZD1222 COVID-19 vaccine. Libraries were prepared by immunoSEQ multiplex PCR; TCRdb keeps only in-frame clonotypes and omits some of them. The sample lists roughly 190,000 clones, just over 90% occurring once. Here the sequenced sample was peripheral blood, taken on day 0 of AZD1222 vaccination. Receptor source: an adult in good health.

The gene calls are TRBV12-5 and TRBJ2-3; D possibly corresponds to TRBD1 (5 bases). Germline CDR1 reads LGHNT; CDR2 reads FRNRAP. The CDR3 has 16 amino acids. With 3 bases removed from V and 4 bases from J, the gap between germline ends came to 17 bases. CDR3 sequence: CASGLRGSARPDTQYF. The CDR3 bases are TGTGCTAGTGGTTTAAGGGGTTCGGCCAGGCCAGATACGCAGTATTTT.

The chain links TRBV5-6 to TRBJ1-5; D not certain. Per germline, CDR1 SGHDT and CDR2 YYEEEE. V was pared by 2 bases and J by 5 bases, with 8 bases between. The CDR3 length is 13 residues. The CDR3 DNA reads as TGTGCCAGCAGCTTAAATCAGTATCAGCCCCAGCATTTT. Translation: CASSLNQYQPQHF.

The V and J genes are TRBV27 and TRBJ1-1; D is perhaps TRBD1 (6 bases). The V end lost 6 bases, the J end lost 2 bases, and 19 bases lay between the germline ends. The CDR3 has 16 residues. CDR1 and CDR2 from the germline V gene are MNHEY and SMNVEV (reference sequence). DNA for the CDR3: TGTGCCAGCAGCTCATTACCTGACAGGCTCAACACTGAAGCTTTCTTT. The encoded protein is CASSSLPDRLNTEAFF.

The rearrangement joins TRBV6-5 to TRBJ1-1; 10 bases agree with TRBD1. The CDR3 covers 14 residues. Germline V gene lookup returns CDR1 MNHEY and CDR2 SVGAGI. The V gene end was trimmed by 7 bases and the J gene end by 4 bases; junction bases not matched to a gene: 6. The CDR3 here is CASKQGTGATEAFF. The CDR3 DNA follows: TGTGCCAGCAAACAAGGGACAGGGGCCACTGAAGCTTTCTTT.

CDR3 bases: TGTGCCAGCAGCAAAGATAGGGGATTAGAAAAACTGTTTTTT. This codes for CASSKDRGLEKLFF. V and J are TRBV21-1 and TRBJ1-4; the D call of TRBD1 is as the table states it, not checked on the DNA. TRBV21-1 is a documented pseudogene. The length of the CDR3 is 14 residues.

This clone was seen only once. The CDR3 here is CASSFEGSYNEQFF. CDR3 nucleotide sequence: TGTGCCAGCAGTTTCGAGGGGTCCTACAATGAGCAGTTCTTC. This chain uses TRBV27 with TRBJ2-1, with D perhaps TRBD1 or TRBD2 (5 bases each). CDR3 length: 14 residues. The germline V gene encodes CDR1 MNHEY and CDR2 SMNVEV (reference sequence). Trimming cost V 3 bases and J 1 base, with 7 bases left between them.

The table lists this clone with a count of one. J is TRBJ1-5 and V is TRBV6-1; tentatively, D is TRBD1 (5 bases). The CDR3 has 15 residues. Germline CDR1 MNHNS, CDR2 SASEGT. Deletions cut 0 bases from V and 0 bases from J, with 6 bases between. CDR3 protein: CASSEAGVSNQPQHF. The DNA for the CDR3 is TGTGCCAGCAGTGAAGCGGGGGTTAGCAATCAGCCCCAGCATTTT.

CDR3 nucleotide sequence: TGCAGCGTAAGACTCCAGAACACTGAAGCTTTCTTT. Translation gives CSVRLQNTEAFF. This chain links TRBV29-1 with TRBJ1-1, with D uncertain. The CDR3 is 12 amino acids. The germline CDR1 and CDR2 sequences are SQVTM and ANQGSEA. Trimming removed 6 bases at V and 1 base at J, with 9 bases between.

The chain couples TRBV27 to TRBJ1-4, with TRBD1 as a possible D gene (5 bases). Germline values: CDR1 MNHEY, CDR2 SMNVEV (reference sequence). The CDR3 consists of 15 residues. V was shortened by 5 bases and J by 7 bases, with 17 bases between the two germline ends. The CDR3 loop reads CASSPGTRVGEKLFF. CDR3 sequence (DNA): TGTGCCAGCAGTCCCGGGACCCGGGTGGGTGAAAAACTGTTTTTT.

Here the CDR3 reads CSGGENTGELFF. CDR3 coding DNA: TGCAGCGGTGGGGAAAACACCGGGGAGCTGTTTTTT. The J gene is TRBJ2-2, the V gene TRBV29-1; D ambiguous. This CDR3 contains 12 residues. Germline CDR1 SQVTM, CDR2 ANQGSEA. With 7 bases removed from V and 2 bases from J, the gap between germline ends came to 8 bases.

The chain employs TRBV10-2 and TRBJ2-5; D not certain. The CDR3 is 12 amino acids. The germline CDR1 and CDR2 sequences are WSHSY and SAAADI. The germline V and J ends were trimmed by 2 bases and 9 bases, with 10 bases remaining between them. CDR3 amino acids: CASSEVGLSQYF. In DNA form, the CDR3 reads TGCGCCAGCAGTGAGGTGGGGTTGTCCCAGTACTTC.

The chain joins TRBV7-9 to TRBJ1-4; D may be TRBD1 (5 bases). The CDR3 loop spans 14 amino acids. The germline CDR1 and CDR2 sequences are SEHNR and FQNEAQ (reference sequence). Trimming cost V 5 bases and J 3 bases, with 10 bases left between them. The CDR3 sequence: CASSPGQSNEKLFF. CDR3 coding DNA: TGTGCCAGCAGCCCAGGACAATCTAATGAAAAACTGTTTTTT.

V and J are TRBV5-1 and TRBJ1-5, with 7 bases matching TRBD1. This CDR3 contains 15 residues. CDR1 SGHRS and CDR2 YFSETQ come from the germline V gene. The trim removed 4 bases at V and 0 bases at J, leaving 4 bases unmatched. The CDR3, as DNA: TGCGCCAGCAGCCCCGACAGGGATAGCAATCAGCCCCAGCATTTT. Its translation is CASSPDRDSNQPQHF.

The J gene is TRBJ1-5, the V gene TRBV25-1; no clear D. Germline CDR1 MGHDK, CDR2 SYGVNS. The CDR3 runs to 13 residues. The V end lost 9 bases, the J end lost 10 bases, and 19 bases lay between the germline ends. DNA of the CDR3: TGTGCCAGTTCCGGACTGGGATCAGGACCCCAGCATTTT. Translation: CASSGLGSGPQHF. The variable domain in full, completed from reference TRBV25-1 and TRBJ1-5, reads EADIYQTPRYLVIGTGKKITLECSQTMGHDKMYWYQQDPGMELHLIHYSYGVNSTEKGDLSSESTVSRIRTEHFPLTLESARPSHTSQYLCASSGLGSGPQHFGDGTRLSIL.

This chain connects TRBV25-1 to TRBJ1-1; 8 bases align to TRBD1. In germline, CDR1 is MGHDK, CDR2 SYGVNS. J gave up 5 bases and V 4 bases, and 9 bases lay outside the gene matches. This CDR3 region has 15 residues. CDR3 in amino acids: CASSALTGVGTEAFF. CDR3 nucleotide sequence: TGTGCCAGCAGTGCCCTGACAGGGGTTGGAACTGAAGCTTTCTTT.

This chain uses TRBV27 with TRBJ2-1; D is unclear. The CDR3 contains 14 residues. The germline V and J ends were trimmed by 5 bases and 4 bases, with 12 bases remaining between them. The germline CDR1 and CDR2 sequences are MNHEY and SMNVEV (reference sequence). CDR3 amino acids: CASSTRALYNEQFF. DNA of the CDR3: TGTGCCAGCAGTACCCGGGCCTTATACAATGAGCAGTTCTTC.

The chain employs TRBV6-5 and TRBJ1-6; TRBD1 is a possible D gene (5 bases). The V end was cut by 0 bases, the J end by 7 bases, with 10 bases between. CDR3 length equals 15 residues. Looked up from germline, CDR1 is MNHEY and CDR2 is SVGAGI. This chain's CDR3 is CASSYSGLNNSPLHF. In nucleotides, the CDR3 is TGTGCCAGCAGTTACTCGGGACTGAACAATTCACCCCTCCACTTT.

As for this clone: A read error may produce the germline difference seen at one junction end. This sequence joins TRBV9 and TRBJ1-5; the D is unclear. The CDR3 runs 15 residues. Germline V gene lookup returns CDR1 SGDLS and CDR2 YYNGEE. In DNA form, the CDR3 reads TGTGCCAGCAACGTAGGGATGGGTAGCAATCAGCCCCAGCATTTT. Translated: CASNVGMGSNQPQHF.

Concerning this clone: A junction boundary mismatches the germline segment, possibly from a read error. This chain uses TRBV11-2 with TRBJ2-7, with D tentatively TRBD2 (6 bases). The CDR3 runs 14 residues. Germline loops: CDR1 SGHAT, CDR2 FQNNGV. This chain's CDR3 is CASSLASEGLEQYF. The DNA for the CDR3 is TGTGCCAGCAGTTTAGCTTCGGAGGGGCTCGAGCAGTACTTC.

CDR3 amino acids: CASWSGTGFSYEQYF. CDR3 DNA: TGTGCCAGCTGGTCGGGGACAGGTTTTTCCTACGAGCAGTACTTC. This chain joins TRBV2 and TRBJ2-7; 8 bases are shared with TRBD1. The CDR3 has 15 residues. Germline V gene data show CDR1 as SNHLY and CDR2 as FYNNEI. The V gene end was trimmed by 8 bases and the J gene end by 1 base; junction bases not matched to a gene: 10.

The gene calls are TRBV9 and TRBJ1-2, with no clear D. This CDR3 is 12 amino acids long. Germline V gives CDR1 SGDLS, CDR2 YYNGEE. V dropped 0 bases and J dropped 7 bases, with 7 bases sitting between them. CDR3 loop: CASSVARSGYTF. The CDR3 DNA follows: TGTGCCAGCAGCGTAGCTCGGAGTGGCTACACCTTC.

The J gene is TRBJ2-1, the V gene TRBV5-1, with unresolved D. The CDR3 is made up of 11 amino acids. Trimming took off 6 bases at V and 8 bases at J, with 9 bases between the two ends. The V gene's germline CDR1 is SGHRS and CDR2 YFSETQ. The CDR3 region is CASMFRHEQFF. The CDR3 DNA is TGCGCCAGCATGTTCCGCCATGAGCAGTTCTTC.